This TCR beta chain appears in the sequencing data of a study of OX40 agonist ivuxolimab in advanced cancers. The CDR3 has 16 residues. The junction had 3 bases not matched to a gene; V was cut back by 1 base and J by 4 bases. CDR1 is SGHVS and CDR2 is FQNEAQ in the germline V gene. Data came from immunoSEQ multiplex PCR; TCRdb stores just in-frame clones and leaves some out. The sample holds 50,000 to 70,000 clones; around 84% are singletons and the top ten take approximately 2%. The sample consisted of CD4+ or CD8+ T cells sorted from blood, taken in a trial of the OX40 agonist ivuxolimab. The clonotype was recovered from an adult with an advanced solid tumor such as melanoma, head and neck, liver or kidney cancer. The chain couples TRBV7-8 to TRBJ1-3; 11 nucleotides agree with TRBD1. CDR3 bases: TGTGCCAGCAGCTTAGTCGGGACAGGGGGAGGAAACACCATATATTTT. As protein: CASSLVGTGGGNTIYF.